This T cell receptor beta chain originates from a study of T cells expressing NK-cell markers. CDR3 length equals 17 residues. With UMIs, 5'RACE template switching was used to make TCR beta cDNA. Using the 5' RACE reads, TCRdb records one entry per CDR3 protein without DNA. The sample table includes more than 250,000 distinct CDR3 sequences. This chain connects TRBV12-3 or TRBV12-4 to TRBJ1-2. The TCR originated in a man aged 18 to 29 in good health. Sequenced input: blood T cells: a sorted CD56 or NKG2C T cell subset, CD4+ or CD8+ T cells, or bulk PBMC T cells (not recorded which). This CDR3 is CASSLGGNSVLNYGYTF.